This T cell receptor (beta chain) was identified in a study of T cells in localized non-small cell lung cancer. This clone was seen only once. V was shortened by 3 bases and J by 4 bases, with 11 bases between the two germline ends. This CDR3 has 14 residues. CDR1 is LNHDA and CDR2 is SQIVND in the germline V gene (reference sequence). Clones were read by immunoSEQ multiplex PCR, and TCRdb kept only the in-frame ones, dropping some. The sample records just under 20,000 clones, around 91% being singletons. V and J are TRBV19 and TRBJ2-3; no firm D call. The clonotype was recovered from a man between 40 and 70 years old with stage I lung adenocarcinoma. The specimen comprised peripheral blood, sampled before any cancer treatment. Here the CDR3 reads CASSIGLSSDTQYF. CDR3 DNA sequence: TGTGCCAGTAGTATTGGCTTAAGCTCAGATACGCAGTATTTT.